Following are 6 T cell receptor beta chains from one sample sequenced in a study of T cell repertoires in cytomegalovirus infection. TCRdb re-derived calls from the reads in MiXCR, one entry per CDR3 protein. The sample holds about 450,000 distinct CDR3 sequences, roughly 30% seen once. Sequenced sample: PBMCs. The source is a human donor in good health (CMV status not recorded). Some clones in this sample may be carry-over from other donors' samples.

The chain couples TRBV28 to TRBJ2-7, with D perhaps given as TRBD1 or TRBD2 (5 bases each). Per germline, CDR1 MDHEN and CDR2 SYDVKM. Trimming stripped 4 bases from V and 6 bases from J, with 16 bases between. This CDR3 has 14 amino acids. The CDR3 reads CASSSGRRKGEQYF. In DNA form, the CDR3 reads TGTGCCAGCAGTTCGGGACGTCGGAAGGGCGAGCAGTACTTC.

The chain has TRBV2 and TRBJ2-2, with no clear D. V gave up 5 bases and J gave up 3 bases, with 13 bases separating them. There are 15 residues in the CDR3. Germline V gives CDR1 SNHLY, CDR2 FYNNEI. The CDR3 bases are TGTGCCAGCAGTAGTGGGCCAGGCTACACCGGGGAGCTGTTTTTT. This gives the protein CASSSGPGYTGELFF. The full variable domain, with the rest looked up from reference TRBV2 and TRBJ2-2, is EPEVTQTPSHQVTQMGQEVILRCVPISNHLYFYWYRQILGQKVEFLVSFYNNEISEKSEIFDDQFSVERPDGSNFTLKIRSTKLEDSAMYFCASSSGPGYTGELFFGEGSRLTVL.

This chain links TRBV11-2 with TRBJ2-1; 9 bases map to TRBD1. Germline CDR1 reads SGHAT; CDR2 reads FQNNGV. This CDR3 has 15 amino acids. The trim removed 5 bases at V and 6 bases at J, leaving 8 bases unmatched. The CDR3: CASSTGTGYGNEQFF. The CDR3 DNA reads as TGTGCCAGCAGCACCGGGACAGGGTATGGCAATGAGCAGTTCTTC. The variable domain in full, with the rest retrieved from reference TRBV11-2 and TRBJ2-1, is EAGVAQSPRYKIIEKRQSVAFWCNPISGHATLYWYQQILGQGPKLLIQFQNNGVVDDSQLPKDRFSAERLKGVDSTLKIQPAKLEDSAVYLCASSTGTGYGNEQFFGPGTRLTVL.

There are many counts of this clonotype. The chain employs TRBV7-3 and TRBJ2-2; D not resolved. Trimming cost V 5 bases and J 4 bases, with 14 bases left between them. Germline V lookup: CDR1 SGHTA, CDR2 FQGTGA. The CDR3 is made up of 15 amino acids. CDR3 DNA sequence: TGTGCCAGCAGCCCCGTAGGAGTGGGCACCGGGGAGCTGTTTTTT. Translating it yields CASSPVGVGTGELFF.

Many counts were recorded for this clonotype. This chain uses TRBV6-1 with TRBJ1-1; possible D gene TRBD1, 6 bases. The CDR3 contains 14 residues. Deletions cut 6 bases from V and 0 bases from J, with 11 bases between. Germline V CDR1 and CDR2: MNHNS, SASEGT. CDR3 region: CASRKGGVNTEAFF. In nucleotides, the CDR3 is TGTGCCAGCAGGAAAGGGGGGGTGAACACTGAAGCTTTCTTT.

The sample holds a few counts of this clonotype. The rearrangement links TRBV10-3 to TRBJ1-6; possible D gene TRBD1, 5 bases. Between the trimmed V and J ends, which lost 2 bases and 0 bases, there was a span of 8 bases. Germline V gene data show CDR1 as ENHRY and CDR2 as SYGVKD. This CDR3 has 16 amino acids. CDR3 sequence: CAISEGGSSYNSPLHF. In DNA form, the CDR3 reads TGTGCCATCAGTGAGGGGGGGAGCTCCTATAATTCACCCCTCCACTTT.